This passage covers 11 T cell receptor beta chains from one sample sequenced in a study of T cells after yellow fever vaccination. Via MiXCR, TCRdb re-called the 5' RACE reads, giving one row per CDR3 protein. Of more than 300,000 distinct CDR3 sequences listed, around 6.8% are singletons. The source was PBMCs, collected around 45 days after the first yellow fever vaccination. The receptors originated from a man between 18 and 29 years old who received the YFV17D yellow fever vaccine.

In this sample, this clonotype turned up a few times. The chain employs TRBV6-1 and TRBJ1-5; TRBD1 aligns across 7 bases. V lost 6 bases and J lost 7; bases outside the gene matches: 12. Germline loops: CDR1 MNHNS, CDR2 SASEGT. The CDR3 loop spans 15 amino acids. In nucleotides, the CDR3 is TGTGCCAGCAGCCGAACGGGGGACAGTGGGCAGCCCCAGCATTTT. It codes for CASSRTGDSGQPQHF.

This clonotype has more than one count but fewer than ten. The V gene is TRBV7-2, the J gene TRBJ1-2; D is undetermined. CDR3 length equals 13 residues. Germline values: CDR1 SGHTA, CDR2 FQGNSA. Trimming shortened V by 3 bases and J by 8 bases, and 13 bases separated the two germline ends. The DNA for the CDR3 is TGTGCCAGCAGCTTCAGAAGCCCTGCGGGCTACACCTTC. Protein: CASSFRSPAGYTF.

The chain is built from TRBV5-1 and TRBJ2-5, with TRBD1 identical over 7 bases. The J segment lost 2 bases and the V segment lost 1 base, leaving 5 bases of the junction unmatched. The CDR3 length is 15 residues. Germline V CDR1 and CDR2: SGHRS, YFSETQ. The CDR3 coding sequence is TGCGCCAGCAGCTTGCCGGGGACAGCGCAAGAGACCCAGTACTTC. Protein: CASSLPGTAQETQYF.

This rearrangement joins TRBV27 to TRBJ2-7; D is possibly TRBD2 (6 bases). Trimming removed 1 base from V and 3 bases from J, with 13 bases in between. This CDR3 has 15 residues. In germline, CDR1 is MNHEY, CDR2 SMNVEV (reference sequence). The CDR3 here is CASSLLGGSDYEQYF. CDR3 in DNA: TGTGCCAGCAGTTTATTAGGAGGGTCCGACTACGAGCAGTACTTC.

The V gene is TRBV24-1, the J gene TRBJ2-2; D gene uncertain. The CDR3 is 18 amino acids. From germline, CDR1 is KGHDR and CDR2 SFDVKD. The ends were cut back, 0 bases at V and 3 bases at J, with 16 bases in the middle. CDR3 DNA sequence: TGTGCCACCAGTGATTTGCCCGGGCCCCAAATCGACACCGGGGAGCTGTTTTTT. Translation gives CATSDLPGPQIDTGELFF.

The sample holds a few counts of this clonotype. The chain recombines TRBV7-6 with TRBJ2-1, with TRBD1 identical over 9 bases. The CDR3 has 15 amino acids. V was clipped by 3 bases and J by 6 bases; unmatched bases: 6. CDR1 and CDR2 from the germline V gene are SGHVS and FNYEAQ. CDR3 bases: TGTGCCAGCAGCTTTTCCGGGACAGGGCCCAATGAGCAGTTCTTC. It encodes CASSFSGTGPNEQFF.

This clonotype appeared many times. This sequence joins TRBV20-1 and TRBJ2-7; TRBD2 might be the D (5 bases). This CDR3 has 13 amino acids. The germline gives CDR1 DFQATT, CDR2 SNEGSKA (reference sequence). The germline V and J ends were trimmed by 2 bases and 3 bases, with 11 bases remaining between them. The chain's CDR3 is CSARPPTSYEQYF. CDR3 coding DNA: TGCAGTGCTAGACCCCCTACTAGCTACGAGCAGTACTTC.

The chain employs TRBV12-3 or TRBV12-4 and TRBJ1-1, with D uncertain. CDR3 length: 14 residues. The V gene lost 5 bases and the J gene lost 0 bases, with 10 bases spanning the gap. CDR3 sequence: CASSGQQMNTEAFF. The CDR3 coding sequence is TGTGCCAGCAGTGGCCAACAGATGAACACTGAAGCTTTCTTT.

The sample holds a few counts of this clonotype. This rearrangement joins TRBV5-4 to TRBJ2-7, with 10 positions matching TRBD1. The V gene's germline CDR1 is SGHNT and CDR2 YYREEE (reference sequence). The CDR3 is 16 amino acids. V shed 3 bases, J shed 0 bases, and the junction held 6 bases outside the gene matches. The CDR3: CASSSMDRGDSYEQYF. The CDR3 DNA is TGTGCCAGCAGCTCAATGGACAGGGGGGACTCCTACGAGCAGTACTTC. The whole variable domain, filled in from reference TRBV5-4 and TRBJ2-7, reads ETGVTQSPTHLIKTRGQQVTLRCSSQSGHNTVSWYQQALGQGPQFIFQYYREEENGRGNFPPRFSGLQFPNYSSELNVNALELDDSALYLCASSSMDRGDSYEQYFGPGTRLTVT.

In its sample, this clonotype was seen a few times. This sequence joins TRBV6-1 and TRBJ2-7; D could derive from TRBD1 or TRBD2 (5 bases each). Between the trimmed V and J ends, which lost 8 bases and 2 bases, there was a span of 13 bases. The CDR3 has 13 residues. The germline V gene has CDR1 MNHNS and CDR2 SASEGT. The CDR3: CASGLRDTYEQYV. The CDR3 DNA reads TGTGCCAGCGGACTCAGGGATACCTACGAGCAGTACGTC.

This clonotype was found a few times. The chain couples TRBV20-1 to TRBJ2-1; weak D call: TRBD2 (6 bases). This CDR3 region has 14 residues. Per the germline V gene, CDR1 is DFQATT and CDR2 is SNEGSKA (reference sequence). Trimming left V 6 bases short and J 7 bases short, with 19 bases between. CDR3 nucleotides: TGCAGTGCCCCGACCCTCCGGGGGAGGAATGAGCAGTTCTTC. Translated, it gives CSAPTLRGRNEQFF.